The present TCR beta chain was sequenced within a study of blood T cell repertoires in COVID-19. For the study at large: From the United States, Italy and Spain came samples of acute and convalescent COVID-19. T cells, B-cell-depleted T cells, or PBMCs provided the cDNA or gDNA that served as material.

As regards this clone: One junction end does not reproduce the germline sequence, and a read error may be involved.

Authors' data handling: Reference gene primers were amplified, and this amplification served to estimate nucleated cell counts. Sequencing was performed with immunoSEQ multiplex PCR; in TCRdb, only in-frame clones are kept and a portion is missing. The D gene and trimming were derived from the DNA, and the V and J assignments and clone size from that table. This table has fewer than 75,000 clones, roughly 88% appearing once. Germline CDR1 and CDR2: KGHDR and SFDVKD. The CDR3 is made up of 15 amino acids. The rearrangement links TRBV24-1 to TRBJ1-4; D is possibly TRBD1 (5 bases). The TCR was taken from a man in his 70s with acute or convalescent COVID-19. The sample taken for sequencing was peripheral blood. The CDR3 bases are TGTGCCGCCAGCTCCGGTCAGGGAACTAATGAAAAACTGTTTTTT. Its translation: CAASSGQGTNEKLFF.